This TCR beta chain was identified during a study of T cells in women clearing cervical HPV infection. Sequenced by immunoSEQ multiplex PCR; TCRdb stores in-frame clones only, minus some. There are approximately 41,000 clones in the sample, with less than 8.5% held by the top ten. As regards this clone: The read terminates 3 residues ahead of where the CDR3 ends, so the germline J gene completes it.

Germline CDR1 reads SGHTA; CDR2 reads FQGNSA. This CDR3 is 15 amino acids long. Losses at the gene ends were 3 bases for V and 5 bases for J; bases not matched to a gene: 5. The receptor was derived from a woman aged 18 to 75 with a cervical HPV16 infection that either progressed to CIN3+ or cleared (not recorded which). The J gene is TRBJ2-2, the V gene TRBV7-2; 8 bases line up with TRBD2. The sequenced sample consisted of blood buffy coat. CDR3 in amino acids: CASSLRAGGTGELFF. Partial CDR3 DNA: TGTGCCAGCAGCTTGCGGGCGGGGGGTACCGGGGAG.